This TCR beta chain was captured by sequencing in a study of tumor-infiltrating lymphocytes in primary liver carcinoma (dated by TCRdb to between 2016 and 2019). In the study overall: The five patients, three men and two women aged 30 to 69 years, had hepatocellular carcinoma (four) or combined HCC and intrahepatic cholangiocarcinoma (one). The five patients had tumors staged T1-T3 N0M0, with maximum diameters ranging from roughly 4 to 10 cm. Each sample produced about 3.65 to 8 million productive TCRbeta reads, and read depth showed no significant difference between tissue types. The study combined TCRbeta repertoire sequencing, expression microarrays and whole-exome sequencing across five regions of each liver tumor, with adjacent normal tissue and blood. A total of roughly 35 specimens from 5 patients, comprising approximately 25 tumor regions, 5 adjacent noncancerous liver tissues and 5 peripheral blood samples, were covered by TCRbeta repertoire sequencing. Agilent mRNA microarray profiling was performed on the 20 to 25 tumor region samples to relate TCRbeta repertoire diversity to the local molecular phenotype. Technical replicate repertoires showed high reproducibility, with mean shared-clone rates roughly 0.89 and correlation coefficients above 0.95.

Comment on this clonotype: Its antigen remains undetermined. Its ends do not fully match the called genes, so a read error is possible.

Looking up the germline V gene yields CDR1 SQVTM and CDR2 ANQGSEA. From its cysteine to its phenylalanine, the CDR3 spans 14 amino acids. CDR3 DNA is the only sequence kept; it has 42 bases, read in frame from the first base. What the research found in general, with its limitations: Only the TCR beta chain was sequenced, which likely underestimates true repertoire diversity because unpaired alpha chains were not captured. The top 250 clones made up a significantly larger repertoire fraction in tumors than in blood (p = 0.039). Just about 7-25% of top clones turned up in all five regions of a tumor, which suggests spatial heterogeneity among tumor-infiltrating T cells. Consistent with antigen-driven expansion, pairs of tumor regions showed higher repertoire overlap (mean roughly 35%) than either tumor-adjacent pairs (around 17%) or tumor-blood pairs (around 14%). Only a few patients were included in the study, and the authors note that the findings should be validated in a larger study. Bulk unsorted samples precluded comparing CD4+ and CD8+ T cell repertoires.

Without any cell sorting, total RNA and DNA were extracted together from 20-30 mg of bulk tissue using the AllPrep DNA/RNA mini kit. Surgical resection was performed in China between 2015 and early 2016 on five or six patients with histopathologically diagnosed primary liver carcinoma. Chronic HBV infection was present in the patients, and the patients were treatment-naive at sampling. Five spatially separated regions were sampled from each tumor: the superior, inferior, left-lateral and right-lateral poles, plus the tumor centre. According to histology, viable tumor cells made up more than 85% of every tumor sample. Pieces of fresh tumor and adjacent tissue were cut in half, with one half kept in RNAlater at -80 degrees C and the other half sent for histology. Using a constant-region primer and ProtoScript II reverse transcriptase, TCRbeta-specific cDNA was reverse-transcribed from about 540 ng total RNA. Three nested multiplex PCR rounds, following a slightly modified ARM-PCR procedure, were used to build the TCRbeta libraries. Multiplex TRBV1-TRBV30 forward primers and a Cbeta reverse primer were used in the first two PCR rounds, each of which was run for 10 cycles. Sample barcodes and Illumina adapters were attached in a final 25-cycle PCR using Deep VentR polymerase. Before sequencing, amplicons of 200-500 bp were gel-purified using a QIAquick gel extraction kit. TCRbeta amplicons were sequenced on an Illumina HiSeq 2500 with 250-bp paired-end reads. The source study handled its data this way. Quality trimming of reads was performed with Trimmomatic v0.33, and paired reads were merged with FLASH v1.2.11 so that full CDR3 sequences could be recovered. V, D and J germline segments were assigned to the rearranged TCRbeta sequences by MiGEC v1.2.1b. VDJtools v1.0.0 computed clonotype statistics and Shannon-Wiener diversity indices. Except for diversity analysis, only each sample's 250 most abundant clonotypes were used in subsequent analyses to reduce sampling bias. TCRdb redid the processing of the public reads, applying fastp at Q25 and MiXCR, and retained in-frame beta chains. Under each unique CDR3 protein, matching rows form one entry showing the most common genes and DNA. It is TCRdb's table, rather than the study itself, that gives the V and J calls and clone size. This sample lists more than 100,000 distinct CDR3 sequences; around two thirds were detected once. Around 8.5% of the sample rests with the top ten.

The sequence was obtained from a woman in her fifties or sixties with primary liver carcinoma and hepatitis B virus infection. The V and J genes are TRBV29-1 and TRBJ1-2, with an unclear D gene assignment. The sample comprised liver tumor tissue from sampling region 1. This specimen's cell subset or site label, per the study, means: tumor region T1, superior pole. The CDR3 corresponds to CRVGTYDGSYGYIF. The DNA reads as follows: TGCAGGGTTGGAACCTATGACGGTTCCTATGGCTACATCTTC. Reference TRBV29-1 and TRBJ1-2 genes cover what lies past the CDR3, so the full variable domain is SAVISQKPSRDICQRGTSLTIQCQVDSQVTMMFWYRQQPGQSLTLIATANQGSEATYESGFVIDKFPISRPNLTFSTLTVSNMSPEDSSIYLCRVGTYDGSYGYIFGSGTRLTVV.